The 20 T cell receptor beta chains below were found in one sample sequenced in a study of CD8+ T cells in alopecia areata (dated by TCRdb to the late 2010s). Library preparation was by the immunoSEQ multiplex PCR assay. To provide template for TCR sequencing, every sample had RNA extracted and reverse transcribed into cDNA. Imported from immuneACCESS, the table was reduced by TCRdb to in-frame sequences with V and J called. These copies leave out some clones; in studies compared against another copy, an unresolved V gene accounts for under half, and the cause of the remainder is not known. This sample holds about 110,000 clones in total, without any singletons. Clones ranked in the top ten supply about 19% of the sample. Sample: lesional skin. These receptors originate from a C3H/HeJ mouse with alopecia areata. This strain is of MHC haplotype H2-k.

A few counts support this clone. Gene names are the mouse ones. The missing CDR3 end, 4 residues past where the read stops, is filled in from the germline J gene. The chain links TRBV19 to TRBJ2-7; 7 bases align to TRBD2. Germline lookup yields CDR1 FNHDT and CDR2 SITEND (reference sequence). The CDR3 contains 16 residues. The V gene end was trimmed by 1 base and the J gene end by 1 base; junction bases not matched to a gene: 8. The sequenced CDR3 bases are TGTGCCAGCAGTATAAGGTTGGGGGGTCCGTCCTAT. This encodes CASSIRLGGPSY. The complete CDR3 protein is CASSIRLGGPSYEQYF.

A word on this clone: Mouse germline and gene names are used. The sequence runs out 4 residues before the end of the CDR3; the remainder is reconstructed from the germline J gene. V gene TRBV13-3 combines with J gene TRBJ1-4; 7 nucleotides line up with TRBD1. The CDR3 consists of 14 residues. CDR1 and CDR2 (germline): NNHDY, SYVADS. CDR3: CASSEGGGIERLFF. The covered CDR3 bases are TGTGCCAGCAGTGAGGGAGGGGGCATCGAA.

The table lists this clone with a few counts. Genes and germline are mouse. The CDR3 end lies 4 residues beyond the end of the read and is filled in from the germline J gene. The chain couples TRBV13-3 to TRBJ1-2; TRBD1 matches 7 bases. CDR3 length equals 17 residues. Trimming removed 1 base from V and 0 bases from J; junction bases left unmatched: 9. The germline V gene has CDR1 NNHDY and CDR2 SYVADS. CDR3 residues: CASSDMGQRGANSDYTF. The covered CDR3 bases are TGTGCCAGCAGTGATATGGGACAGAGAGGGGCAAACTCC.

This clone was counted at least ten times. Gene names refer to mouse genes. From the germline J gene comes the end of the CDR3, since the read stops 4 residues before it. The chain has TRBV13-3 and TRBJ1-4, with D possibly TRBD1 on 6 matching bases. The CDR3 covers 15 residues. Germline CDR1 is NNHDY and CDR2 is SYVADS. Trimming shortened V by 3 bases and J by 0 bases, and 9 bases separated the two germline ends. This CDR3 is CASSGDTISNERLFF. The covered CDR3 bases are TGTGCCAGCAGTGGGGACACCATTTCCAACGAA.

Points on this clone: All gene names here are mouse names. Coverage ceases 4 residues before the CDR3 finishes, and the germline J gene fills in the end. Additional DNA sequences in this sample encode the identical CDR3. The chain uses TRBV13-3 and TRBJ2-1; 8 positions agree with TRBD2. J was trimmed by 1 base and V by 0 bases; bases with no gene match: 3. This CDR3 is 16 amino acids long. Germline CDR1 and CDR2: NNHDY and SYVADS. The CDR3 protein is CASSDALGGNYAEQFF. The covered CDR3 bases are TGTGCCAGCAGTGATGCCCTGGGGGGCAACTATGCT.

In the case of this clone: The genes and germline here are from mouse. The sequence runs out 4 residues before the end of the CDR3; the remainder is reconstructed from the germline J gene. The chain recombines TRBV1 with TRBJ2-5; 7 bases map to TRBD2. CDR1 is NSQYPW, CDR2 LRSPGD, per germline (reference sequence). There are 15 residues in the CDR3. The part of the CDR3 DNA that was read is TGCACCTGCAGTGCAGCCCGTGGGGGGTTAGAC. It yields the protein CTCSAARGGLD. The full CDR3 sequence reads CTCSAARGGLDTQYF. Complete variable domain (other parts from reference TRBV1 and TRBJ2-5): VTLLEQNPRWRLVPRGQAVNLRCILKNSQYPWMSWYQQDLQKQLQWLFTLRSPGDKEVKSLPGADYLATRVTDTELRLQVANMSQGRTLYCTCSAARGGLDTQYFGPGTRLLVL.

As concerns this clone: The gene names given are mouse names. This CDR3 is CASSPGQYAEQFF. The sequenced CDR3 bases are TGTGCTAGCAGCCCGGGACAATATGCT. This rearrangement joins TRBV29 to TRBJ2-1; D might be TRBD1 (6 bases). The sequence runs out 4 residues before the end of the CDR3; the remainder is reconstructed from the germline J gene. The CDR3 contains 13 residues. Germline CDR1 MSHET, CDR2 SYDVDS. The ends were cut back, 6 bases at V and 4 bases at J, with 10 bases in the middle.

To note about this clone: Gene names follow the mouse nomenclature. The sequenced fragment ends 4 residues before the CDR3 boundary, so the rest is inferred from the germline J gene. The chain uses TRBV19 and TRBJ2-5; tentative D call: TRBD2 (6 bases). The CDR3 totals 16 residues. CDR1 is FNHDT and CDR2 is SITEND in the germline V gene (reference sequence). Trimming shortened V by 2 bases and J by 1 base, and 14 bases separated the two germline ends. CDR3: CASSMRAWGDQDTQYF. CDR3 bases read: TGTGCCAGCAGTATGAGGGCCTGGGGAGACCAAGAC.

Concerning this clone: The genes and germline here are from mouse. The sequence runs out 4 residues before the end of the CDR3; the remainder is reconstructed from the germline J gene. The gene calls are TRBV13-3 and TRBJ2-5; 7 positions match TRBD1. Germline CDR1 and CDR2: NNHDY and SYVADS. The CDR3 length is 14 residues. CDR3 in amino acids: CASSSGTEGDTQYF. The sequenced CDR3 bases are TGTGCCAGCAGTTCCGGGACAGAGGGAGAC. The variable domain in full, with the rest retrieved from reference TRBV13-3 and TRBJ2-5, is EAAVTQSPRSKVAVTGGKVTLSCHQTNNHDYMYWYRQDTGHGLRLIHYSYVADSTEKGDIPDGYKASRPSQENFSLILELASLSQTAVYFCASSSGTEGDTQYFGPGTRLLVL.

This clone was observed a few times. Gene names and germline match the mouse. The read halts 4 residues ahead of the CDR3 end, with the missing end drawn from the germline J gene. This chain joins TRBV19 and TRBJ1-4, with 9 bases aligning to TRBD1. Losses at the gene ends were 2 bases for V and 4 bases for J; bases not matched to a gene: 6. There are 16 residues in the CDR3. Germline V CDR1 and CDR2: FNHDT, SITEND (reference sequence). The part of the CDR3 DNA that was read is TGTGCCAGCAGTATTGGTGGGACAGGGCACAACGAA. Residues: CASSIGGTGHNE. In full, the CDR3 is CASSIGGTGHNERLFF.

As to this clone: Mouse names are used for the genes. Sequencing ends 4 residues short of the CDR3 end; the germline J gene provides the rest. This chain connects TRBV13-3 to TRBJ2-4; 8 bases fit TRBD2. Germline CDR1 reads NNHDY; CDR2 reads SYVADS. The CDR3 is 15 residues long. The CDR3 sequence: CASSDALGGWNTLYF. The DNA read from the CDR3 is TGTGCCAGCAGTGATGCGCTGGGGGGCTGGAAC.

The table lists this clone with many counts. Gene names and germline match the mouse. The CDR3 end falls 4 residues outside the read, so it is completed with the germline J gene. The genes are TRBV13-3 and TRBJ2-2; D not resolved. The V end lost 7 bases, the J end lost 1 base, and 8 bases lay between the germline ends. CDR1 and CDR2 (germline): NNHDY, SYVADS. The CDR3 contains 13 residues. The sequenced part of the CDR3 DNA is TGTGCCAGCCGCCAGGAAAACACCGGG. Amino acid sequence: CASRQENTG. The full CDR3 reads CASRQENTGQLYF.

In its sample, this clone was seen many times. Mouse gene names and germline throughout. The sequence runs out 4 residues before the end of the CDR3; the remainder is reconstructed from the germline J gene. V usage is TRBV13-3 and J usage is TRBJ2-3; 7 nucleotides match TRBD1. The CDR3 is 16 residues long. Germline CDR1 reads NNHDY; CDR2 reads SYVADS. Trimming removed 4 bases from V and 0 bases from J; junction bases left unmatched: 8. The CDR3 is CASSPGWGQSAETLYF. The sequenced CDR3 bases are TGTGCCAGCAGTCCTGGGTGGGGACAGAGTGCAGAA.

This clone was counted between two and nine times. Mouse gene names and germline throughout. CDR3 sequence: CASNPGSYEQYF. The sequenced CDR3 bases are TGTGCCAGCAATCCTGGGAGTTAT. The chain has TRBV19 and TRBJ2-7, with D possibly matching TRBD2 (5 bases). The CDR3 is cut off 4 residues early in the read; its end comes from the germline J gene. The CDR3 has 12 amino acids. Germline V gene data show CDR1 as FNHDT and CDR2 as SITEND (reference sequence).

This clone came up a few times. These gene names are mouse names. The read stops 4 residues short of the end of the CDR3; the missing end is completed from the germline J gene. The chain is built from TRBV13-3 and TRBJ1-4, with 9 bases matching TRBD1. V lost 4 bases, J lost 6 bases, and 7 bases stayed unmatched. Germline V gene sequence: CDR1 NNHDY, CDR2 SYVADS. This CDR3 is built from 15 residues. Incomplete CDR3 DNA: TGTGCCAGCAGTCCTCCCGGGACAGGGCACGAA. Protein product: CASSPPGTGHE. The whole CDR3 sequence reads CASSPPGTGHERLFF.

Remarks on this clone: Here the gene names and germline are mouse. CDR3 in amino acids: CASSQDRLGGHYAETLYF. The covered CDR3 bases are TGTGCCAGCAGCCAAGATCGGCTGGGGGGGCACTATGCAGAA. The rearrangement uses TRBV2 and TRBJ2-3, with TRBD2 matching over 10 bases. The DNA ends 4 residues before the CDR3 does, and the rest of the CDR3 is filled in from the germline J gene. V lost 0 bases to trimming and J lost 2 bases; unmatched junction nucleotides: 8. Looked up from germline, CDR1 is LGHNA and CDR2 is YSYQKL. The CDR3 extends over 18 amino acids.

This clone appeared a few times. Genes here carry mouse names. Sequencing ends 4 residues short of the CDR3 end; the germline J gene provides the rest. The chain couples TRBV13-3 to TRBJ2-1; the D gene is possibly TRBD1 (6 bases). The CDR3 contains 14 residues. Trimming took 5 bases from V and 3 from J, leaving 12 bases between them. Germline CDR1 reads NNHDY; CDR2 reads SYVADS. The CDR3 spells CASRDRGSYAEQFF. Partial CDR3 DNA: TGTGCCAGCAGGGACAGAGGAAGCTATGCT.

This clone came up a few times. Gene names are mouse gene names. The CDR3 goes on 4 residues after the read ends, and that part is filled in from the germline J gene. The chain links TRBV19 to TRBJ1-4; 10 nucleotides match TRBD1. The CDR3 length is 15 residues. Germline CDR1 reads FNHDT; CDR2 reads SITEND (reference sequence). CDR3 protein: CASSRRQGASERLFF. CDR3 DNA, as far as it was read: TGTGCCAGCAGTAGAAGACAGGGGGCTAGCGAA.

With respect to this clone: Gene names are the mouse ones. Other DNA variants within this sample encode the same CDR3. The CDR3 sequence: CASSDAQGSSYEQYF. The sequenced CDR3 bases are TGTGCCAGCAGTGATGCGCAGGGGTCCTCCTAT. This rearrangement joins TRBV13-3 to TRBJ2-7; weak D call: TRBD1 (6 bases). The read halts 4 residues ahead of the CDR3 end, with the missing end drawn from the germline J gene. V was shortened by 0 bases and J by 0 bases, with 10 bases between the two germline ends. Germline V lookup: CDR1 NNHDY, CDR2 SYVADS. The CDR3 spans 15 residues.

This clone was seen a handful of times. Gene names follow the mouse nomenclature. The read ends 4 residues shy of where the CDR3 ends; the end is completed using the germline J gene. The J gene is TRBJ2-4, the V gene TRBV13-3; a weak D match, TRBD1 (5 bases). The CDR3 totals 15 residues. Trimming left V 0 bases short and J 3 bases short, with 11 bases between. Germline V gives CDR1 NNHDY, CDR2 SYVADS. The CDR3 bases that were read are TGTGCCAGCAGTGATGCCTCGGACAAACAAAAC. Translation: CASSDASDKQN. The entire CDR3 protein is CASSDASDKQNTLYF.